These 18 T cell receptor beta chains were sequenced from one sample in a study of blood T cell repertoires in COVID-19. Clones were read by immunoSEQ multiplex PCR, and TCRdb kept only the in-frame ones, dropping some. Of about 120,000 clones detected, around 89% appear once; the ten largest clones hold approximately 19%. Material: peripheral blood. Receptors were obtained from a human donor with acute or convalescent COVID-19. The donor label of this sample is uncertain.

V is TRBV28 and J is TRBJ1-4; 7 positions match TRBD1. Per germline, CDR1 MDHEN and CDR2 SYDVKM. The CDR3 runs 15 residues. Trimming took 5 bases from V and 8 from J; bases not matched to a gene: 11. The CDR3: CASSAHDRAREKLFF. CDR3 nucleotides: TGTGCCAGCAGTGCACACGACAGGGCCCGGGAAAAACTGTTTTTT.

This sequence joins TRBV28 and TRBJ2-7; possibly TRBD2 for D (5 bases). The CDR3 runs 15 residues. Germline CDR1 MDHEN, CDR2 SYDVKM. The V gene lost 3 bases and the J gene lost 0 bases, with 12 bases spanning the gap. The CDR3 sequence is CASSFRGRDSYEQYF. CDR3 DNA sequence: TGTGCCAGCAGTTTCCGGGGTCGGGACTCCTACGAGCAGTACTTC.

The chain joins TRBV6-5 to TRBJ1-2; D gene uncertain. The CDR3 runs 14 residues. Between the trimmed V and J ends, which lost 0 bases and 5 bases, there was a span of 10 bases. Per the germline V gene, CDR1 is MNHEY and CDR2 is SVGAGI. The CDR3 DNA follows: TGTGCCAGCAGTTACTCGGTGAGGGAGTATGGCTACACCTTC. Amino acids: CASSYSVREYGYTF.

The chain carries TRBV28 and TRBJ1-5, with D maybe TRBD1 (6 bases). V was pared by 10 bases and J by 0 bases, with 13 bases between. The CDR3 length is 14 residues. Germline values: CDR1 MDHEN, CDR2 SYDVKM. CDR3 DNA sequence: TGTGCCACGGACAGAGCCTATAGCAATCAGCCCCAGCATTTT. This codes for CATDRAYSNQPQHF.

This chain links TRBV28 with TRBJ1-4, with TRBD1 identical over 10 bases. From germline, CDR1 is MDHEN and CDR2 SYDVKM. Germline trimming cut 2 bases from V and 6 bases from J; bases unmatched to any gene: 6. The CDR3 totals 16 residues. DNA of the CDR3: TGTGCCAGCAGTTTAATTTGGGACAGGGGATATGAAAAACTGTTTTTT. Translating gives CASSLIWDRGYEKLFF.

This clone was seen more than once but under ten times. This chain connects TRBV24-1 to TRBJ2-3; a possible D gene is TRBD2 (7 bases). CDR1 and CDR2 (germline): KGHDR, SFDVKD. The CDR3 length is 17 residues. Between the trimmed V and J ends, which lost 0 bases and 1 base, there was a span of 13 bases. CDR3 sequence reads: CATSDLGGGVGTDTQYF. Written as DNA, the CDR3 is TGTGCCACCAGTGATTTGGGGGGGGGCGTTGGCACAGATACGCAGTATTTT.

The chain carries TRBV6-5 and TRBJ2-7; TRBD2 agrees at 14 bases. Trimming cost V 6 bases and J 3 bases; bases outside gene matches: 4. Per the germline V gene, CDR1 is MNHEY and CDR2 is SVGAGI. CDR3 length: 15 amino acids. The CDR3 DNA sequence: TGTGCCAGCAGAGAGACTAGCGGGGGGGTCTACGAGCAGTACTTC. It specifies CASRETSGGVYEQYF.

The chain links TRBV16 to TRBJ1-6; TRBD1 aligns across 7 bases. Germline CDR1 and CDR2: KGHSY and FQNENV. V lost 1 base, J lost 7 bases, and 4 bases stayed unmatched. The CDR3 runs to 15 residues. CDR3 region: CASSQYSRGNSPLHF. The CDR3, as DNA: TGTGCCAGCAGCCAATATTCCAGGGGGAATTCACCCCTCCACTTT.

The rearrangement uses TRBV9 and TRBJ1-4; D might be TRBD1 (6 bases). The V and J ends lost 4 bases and 4 bases respectively, with 17 bases between them. There are 16 residues in the CDR3. The germline gives CDR1 SGDLS, CDR2 YYNGEE. CDR3 sequence (DNA): TGTGCCAGCAGCCCGCAGTCGGGGGGCGGTAATGAAAAACTGTTTTTT. It is translated as CASSPQSGGGNEKLFF.

The chain combines TRBV28 with TRBJ2-1; unclear D gene. The CDR3 contains 12 residues. Germline V gene lookup returns CDR1 MDHEN and CDR2 SYDVKM. V dropped 1 base and J dropped 10 bases, with 8 bases sitting between them. The CDR3 region is CASSLSGSEQFF. As DNA, the CDR3 is TGTGCCAGCAGTTTATCAGGATCGGAGCAGTTCTTC.

This clone was picked up one time. The genes are TRBV3-1 (or the pseudogene TRBV3-2) and TRBJ1-5; D is unclear. Germline V CDR1 and CDR2: LGHDT, YNNKEL (reference sequence). V was shortened by 1 base and J by 4 bases, with 5 bases between the two germline ends. The CDR3 has 13 amino acids. CDR3 protein: CASSQAINQPQHF. CDR3 DNA: TGTGCCAGCAGCCAAGCCATTAATCAGCCCCAGCATTTT.

J is TRBJ2-3 and V is TRBV7-3; 14 nucleotides line up with TRBD2. V shed 3 bases and J 5 bases; nucleotides not matched to a gene: 7. The CDR3 is made up of 17 amino acids. Germline lookup yields CDR1 SGHTA and CDR2 FQGTGA. The CDR3: CASSFSGLAGVGDTQYF. The CDR3, as DNA: TGTGCCAGCAGCTTTTCGGGACTAGCGGGAGTCGGAGATACGCAGTATTTT.

A single count supports this clone. The gene calls are TRBV21-1 and TRBJ1-4; no DNA check was done on the table's D call, TRBD1. TRBV21-1 is described as a pseudogene. This CDR3 spans 15 amino acids. DNA for the CDR3: TGTGCCAGCAGCAAAGGAACAGGGCGAGATGAAAAACTGTTTTTT. This gives the protein CASSKGTGRDEKLFF.

This chain joins TRBV19 and TRBJ2-1; no definite D call. This CDR3 has 13 residues. The V gene's germline CDR1 is LNHDA and CDR2 SQIVND (reference sequence). V was cut by 1 base and J by 2 bases, with 3 bases left in between. For the CDR3, the DNA is TGTGCCAGTAGTATAGCCACCTACAATGAGCAGTTCTTC. It encodes CASSIATYNEQFF. The variable domain in full, completed from reference TRBV19 and TRBJ2-1, reads DGGITQSPKYLFRKEGQNVTLSCEQNLNHDAMYWYRQDPGQGLRLIYYSQIVNDFQKGDIAEGYSVSREKKESFPLTVTSAQKNPTAFYLCASSIATYNEQFFGPGTRLTVL.

In this sample, this clone turned up a few times. The chain combines TRBV18 with TRBJ1-4; D remains ambiguous. Germline V gives CDR1 KGHSH, CDR2 LQKENI. V gave up 1 base and J gave up 5 bases, with 8 bases separating them. There are 14 residues in the CDR3. CDR3 protein: CASSPRPVNEKLFF. In DNA form, the CDR3 reads TGTGCCAGCTCACCACGGCCAGTCAATGAAAAACTGTTTTTT.

V gene TRBV27 combines with J gene TRBJ1-1, with 7 bases fitting TRBD1. After removal of 0 bases from V and 1 base from J, the junction contained 2 bases not matched to a gene. Per germline, CDR1 MNHEY and CDR2 SMNVEV (reference sequence). There are 15 residues in the CDR3. CDR3 in amino acids: CASSLSGGENTEAFF. The CDR3 region has the DNA TGTGCCAGCAGTTTATCAGGGGGCGAGAACACTGAAGCTTTCTTT.

This clone showed up just a few times. The chain employs TRBV2 and TRBJ2-3, with 10 bases identical to TRBD2. Germline V CDR1 and CDR2: SNHLY, FYNNEI. The CDR3 covers 14 residues. V shed 4 bases and J 5 bases; nucleotides not matched to a gene: 3. The chain's CDR3 is CASSVRLAGDTQYF. The CDR3 coding sequence is TGTGCCAGCAGTGTCCGACTAGCGGGAGATACGCAGTATTTT.

The chain combines TRBV19 with TRBJ1-6; no definite D call. The CDR3 is 16 amino acids. Germline-derived CDR1 and CDR2 are LNHDA and SQIVND (reference sequence). V shed 4 bases and J shed 4 bases, with 14 bases lying between them. CDR3 sequence reads: CASSNPAARYNSPLHF. As DNA, the CDR3 is TGTGCCAGTAGTAATCCCGCTGCCAGGTATAATTCACCCCTCCACTTT.